The rows below give T cell receptor beta chains drawn from one sample of a study of cytomegalovirus exposure and HLA in healthy donors. The assay was immunoSEQ multiplex PCR, and TCRdb's table has in-frame clones only and misses some. Here the sample spans 130,000 to 150,000 clones, over 65% being singletons. The sequencing input was PBMCs. The receptors were sampled from a man between 18 and 29 years old in good health and CMV-seropositive. The CDR3 runs from the conserved cysteine through the conserved F or W. The D gene is left open where the match is weak. Expanded clones get a size class; other rows say once, few or many, or leave the size out.

>TRBJ2-1|TRBD2|TRBV7-9|-
TGTGCCAGCAGCTCCGGGACTAGCGAACATCGGAATGAGCAGTTCTTC
CASSSGTSEHRNEQFF
>TRBJ2-1|TRBD2|TRBV2|-
TGTGCCAGTCGGCTAGCGGGAGGCTACAATGAGCAGTTCTTC
CASRLAGGYNEQFF
>TRBJ2-1|TRBD2|TRBV9|-
TGTGCCAGCGGACTAGCGGGGTACAATGAGCAGTTCTTC
CASGLAGYNEQFF
>TRBJ2-7|TRBD2|TRBV7-2|-
TGTGCCAGCAGCCTAGCGGGGCTAGCGGAAATCTACGAGCAGTACTTC
CASSLAGLAEIYEQYF
>TRBJ1-3|-|TRBV29-1|-
TGCAGCCTATTGAAAGGACATACCATATATTTT
CSLLKGHTIYF
>TRBJ2-2|TRBD2|TRBV4-1|few
TGCGCCAGCAGCTTGTTAGCGGGAGGGCCTCGTTCCGGGGAGCTGTTTTTT
CASSLLAGGPRSGELFF
>TRBJ2-2|-|TRBV12-5|-
TGTGCTAGTGGGGGTGGTCCAGGATCGAACACCGGGGAGCTGTTTTTT
CASGGGPGSNTGELFF
>TRBJ2-6|-|TRBV27|-
TGTGCCAGCAGTTTATCAGGCAGGGCTGGGGCCAACGTCCTGACTTTC
CASSLSGRAGANVLTF
>TRBJ2-3|TRBD2|TRBV29-1|-
TGCAGCGTTGAGGGCGGGAGGGGTGCAGATACGCAGTATTTT
CSVEGGRGADTQYF
>TRBJ2-2|-|TRBV2|once
TGTGCCAGCAGTGTTGACAGAACCGGGGAGCTGTTTTTT
CASSVDRTGELFF
>TRBJ2-3|TRBD2|TRBV10-1|-
TGCGCCAGCAGTGATAGCGGGGGTCCAGATACGCAGTATTTT
CASSDSGGPDTQYF
>TRBJ1-5|TRBD1|TRBV15|-
TGTGCCACCAGCAGAGTGTCGGGACAGGGGGCGGGTCAGCCCCAGCATTTT
CATSRVSGQGAGQPQHF
>TRBJ2-7|TRBD2|TRBV28|once
TGTGCCAGCAGTTTATGGTCTAGCGGGAAAGGCGAGCAGTACTTC
CASSLWSSGKGEQYF
>TRBJ2-2|-|TRBV7-9|-
TGTGCCAGCAGCTTACCCGCAGGAGGGGCCGACACCGGGGAGCTGTTTTTT
CASSLPAGGADTGELFF
>TRBJ1-1|-|TRBV6-5|-
TGTGCCAGCACCAAACCGGGGAACACTGAAGCTTTCTTT
CASTKPGNTEAFF
>TRBJ1-4|-|TRBV27|-
TGTGCCAGCAGTTTAAGGGCAGGGAATGAAAAACTGTTTTTT
CASSLRAGNEKLFF
>TRBJ2-3|TRBD2|TRBV29-1|-
TGCAGCGTCGAACTAGCGGGCACAGATACGCAGTATTTT
CSVELAGTDTQYF
>TRBJ1-1|-|TRBV7-9|few
TGTGCCAGCAGCTTCCAGGGTAATACTGAAGCTTTCTTT
CASSFQGNTEAFF
>TRBJ2-7|-|TRBV2|-
TGTGCCAGCAGTGAAGATTTGGGGGGTGAGGGGTTCTACGAGCAGTACTTC
CASSEDLGGEGFYEQYF
>TRBJ2-7|TRBD2|TRBV4-3|-
TGCGCCAGCAGCCAGGGGACTAGCGGGGGCTACGAGCAGTACTTC
CASSQGTSGGYEQYF
>TRBJ1-6|-|TRBV25-1|-
TGTGCCAGCAGTCCGCTGACAGGCTCCTATAATTCACCCCTCCACTTT
CASSPLTGSYNSPLHF
>TRBJ2-2|TRBD1|TRBV6-6|once
TGTGCCAGCAGTTACTCCGCAGGGGGCACCGGGGAGCTGTTTTTT
CASSYSAGGTGELFF
>TRBJ1-6|TRBD1|TRBV25-1|-
TGTGCCAGCAGGCGGGGACAGTTCTATAATTCACCCCTCCACTTT
CASRRGQFYNSPLHF
>TRBJ1-1|TRBD1|TRBV6-4|-
TGTGCCAGCACCCCAAGGGACAGGGGGGGAATCGACACTGAAGCTTTCTTT
CASTPRDRGGIDTEAFF
>TRBJ2-7|TRBD1|TRBV7-8|-
TGTGCCAGCAGCTCAGGGGGACACTACGAGCAGTACTTC
CASSSGGHYEQYF
>TRBJ1-2|-|TRBV5-1|-
TGCGCCAGCAGCTTGGCAGGGGAAGGAGGCTACACCTTC
CASSLAGEGGYTF
>TRBJ2-7|TRBD2|TRBV11-2|once
TGTGCCAGCAGCTTAGAGGTGATAACTAGCGTATCCTACGAGCAGTACTTC
CASSLEVITSVSYEQYF
>TRBJ1-5|TRBD1|TRBV28|-
TGTGCCAGCGCGAGGGGACAGGGGGCTCGGAGCAATCAGCCCCAGCATTTT
CASARGQGARSNQPQHF
>TRBJ2-7|TRBD1|TRBV6-5|-
TGTGCCAGCAGCGGTATGGGACAGTCGAACTACGAGCAGTACTTC
CASSGMGQSNYEQYF
>TRBJ2-5|-|TRBV5-1|once
TGCGCCAGCAGCTTCCAGGGCCAAGAGACCCAGTACTTC
CASSFQGQETQYF
>TRBJ1-4|-|TRBV4-3|-
TGCGCCAGCAGCCTGGGCAGGACAGTGAGTGAAAAACTGTTTTTT
CASSLGRTVSEKLFF
>TRBJ2-3|TRBD2|TRBV5-4|once
TGTGCCAGCAGCCAGGGACTAGCGACTACAGATACGCAGTATTTT
CASSQGLATTDTQYF
>TRBJ2-1|TRBD2|TRBV27|-
TGTGCCAGCACCATAGCGGGAGGGAACAATGAGCAGTTCTTC
CASTIAGGNNEQFF
>TRBJ1-5|-|TRBV7-2|-
TGTGCCAGCAGGCAGGGCGAAGGCAATCAGCCCCAGCATTTT
CASRQGEGNQPQHF
>TRBJ2-1|TRBD2|TRBV5-1|-
TGCGCCAGCAGCTTACTAGCGGGAGTCAACAATGAGCAGTTCTTC
CASSLLAGVNNEQFF
>TRBJ1-5|-|TRBV10-1|once
TGCGCCAGCAGTGAAACGGAGGAACAGCCCCAGCATTTT
CASSETEEQPQHF
>TRBJ1-1|TRBD1|TRBV5-1|few
TGCGCCAGCAGCCGGGGACAGGTGATGAACACTGAAGCTTTCTTT
CASSRGQVMNTEAFF
>TRBJ1-5|-|TRBV7-7|-
TGTGCTAGCAGCTTAGTAGGGGATAGCAATCAGCCCCAGCATTTT
CASSLVGDSNQPQHF
>TRBJ2-3|TRBD1|TRBV13|-
TGTGCCAGCAGCTCATCCGGGACAGGGGTCCCCACAGATACGCAGTATTTT
CASSSSGTGVPTDTQYF
>TRBJ2-3|-|TRBV30|-
TGTGCCTGGAGTAGGCAGGGAATAGGCACAGATACGCAGTATTTT
CAWSRQGIGTDTQYF
>TRBJ2-1|-|TRBV28|-
TGTGCCAGCAGGACCGGGGTCTCCTACAATGAGCAGTTCTTC
CASRTGVSYNEQFF
>TRBJ2-5|-|TRBV28|once
TGTGCCACCGCGGGGTTCCAAGAGACCCAGTACTTC
CATAGFQETQYF
>TRBJ1-1|-|TRBV5-4|-
TGTGCCAGCAGCTTGGATTGGGGGACAAAGGGATTAACTGAAGCTTTCTTT
CASSLDWGTKGLTEAFF
>TRBJ2-2|-|TRBV19|-
TGTGCCAGTAGCAGGAGGGGGGGCCCCCGAATCGGGGAGCTGTTTTTT
CASSRRGGPRIGELFF
>TRBJ2-7|TRBD2|TRBV30|-
TGTGCCTGGAGTGGGGTAGCGGGAGTAATCGGCCCCTACGAGCAGTACTTC
CAWSGVAGVIGPYEQYF
>TRBJ1-2|-|TRBV29-1|-
TGCAGCGTAGTGACAGAATATGGCTACACCTTC
CSVVTEYGYTF
>TRBJ2-1|TRBD2|TRBV7-7|-
TGTGCTAGCAGCCGCAGTGGGACTAGCAGTTACAATGAGCAGTTCTTC
CASSRSGTSSYNEQFF
>TRBJ2-2|TRBD1|TRBV2|-
TGTGCCAGCAGTCCCGACAGGGCCCGTTTGAACACCGGGGAGCTGTTTTTT
CASSPDRARLNTGELFF
>TRBJ2-2|TRBD1|TRBV4-3|-
TGCGCCAGCAGCCAAGTCGGCAGGGGGCCGAACACCGGGGAGCTGTTTTTT
CASSQVGRGPNTGELFF
>TRBJ2-5|TRBD2|TRBV9|-
TGTGCCAGCAGCAGTGCGGGAGGGCTGTACCAAGAGACCCAGTACTTC
CASSSAGGLYQETQYF
>TRBJ2-2|-|TRBV28|-
TGTGCCAGCAGCCCCGGAGGCGCGAACACCGGGGAGCTGTTTTTT
CASSPGGANTGELFF
>TRBJ1-2|TRBD1|TRBV2|-
TGTGCCAGCAGCCCGGGACAGGGATATAGCTATGGCTACACCTTC
CASSPGQGYSYGYTF
>TRBJ2-3|TRBD1|TRBV5-1|-
TGCGCCAGCAGCTTGCCGACAGGGGCTCGCACAGATACGCAGTATTTT
CASSLPTGARTDTQYF